These 24 T cell receptor beta chains were all obtained from the same sample, sequenced in a study of T cells in Graves' hyperthyroidism and ophthalmopathy. Regions amplified from RNA transcripts were the TCR beta CDR3 regions. First-round RT-PCR with HTBI primers amplified the TCR CDR3 region. TCRdb re-derived calls from the multiplex PCR reads in MiXCR, one entry per CDR3 protein. The sample gives approximately 360,000 distinct CDR3 sequences, 25% of which show up once; about 73% is in the top ten. The sequenced sample consisted of blood. Source of these receptors: a man in his fifties with Graves' hyperthyroidism.

This clonotype was picked up many times. The J gene is TRBJ1-1, the V gene TRBV28; 7 positions match TRBD1. CDR3 length: 16 residues. Losses at the gene ends were 10 bases for V and 0 bases for J; bases not matched to a gene: 14. Germline V lookup: CDR1 MDHEN, CDR2 SYDVKM. The DNA for the CDR3 is TGTGCCACGTCCAGAGGGGGCGCGGGGATGAACACTGAAGCTTTCTTT. This encodes CATSRGGAGMNTEAFF.

The chain combines TRBV18 with TRBJ2-2; TRBD2 aligns across 8 bases. The CDR3 extends over 16 amino acids. J was trimmed by 3 bases and V by 5 bases; bases with no gene match: 8. Germline V gives CDR1 KGHSH, CDR2 LQKENI. The CDR3 loop reads CASSSTGTRDTGELFF. The CDR3 DNA follows: TGTGCCAGCTCATCGACCGGGACTAGAGACACCGGGGAGCTGTTTTTT. Using reference TRBV18 and TRBJ2-2 for the parts outside the CDR3, the full variable domain is NAGVMQNPRHLVRRRGQEARLRCSPMKGHSHVYWYRQLPEEGLKFMVYLQKENIIDESGMPKERFSAEFPKEGPSILRIQQVVRGDSAAYFCASSSTGTRDTGELFFGEGSRLTVL.

This clonotype occurred many times. The chain joins TRBV12-3 or TRBV12-4 to TRBJ2-3; D is unresolved. V was clipped by 1 base and J by 5 bases, with 10 bases between them. This CDR3 contains 14 residues. CDR3 bases: TGTGCCAGCAGTTTAGGGCATAGTGTAGATACGCAGTATTTT. Protein sequence: CASSLGHSVDTQYF.

Only a few counts were recorded for this clonotype. The chain has TRBV5-1 and TRBJ2-3; no reliable D call. The CDR3 runs to 15 residues. The V end lost 1 base, the J end lost 2 bases, and 11 bases lay between the germline ends. The V gene's germline CDR1 is SGHRS and CDR2 YFSETQ. The CDR3 bases are TGCGCCAGCAGCTTGACAAGCCAATCCACAGATACGCAGTATTTT. Residues: CASSLTSQSTDTQYF.

This clonotype was seen only a few times. The rearrangement joins TRBV28 to TRBJ1-2; TRBD1 might be the D (5 bases). With 6 bases removed from V and 5 bases from J, the gap between germline ends came to 16 bases. The CDR3 is 14 amino acids. Germline V lookup: CDR1 MDHEN, CDR2 SYDVKM. The CDR3 coding sequence is TGTGCCAGCAGGGGGACCTTTCCTTCTTATGGCTACACCTTC. Encoded protein: CASRGTFPSYGYTF.

This clonotype was picked up many times. The chain links TRBV28 to TRBJ2-3; 9 bases agree with TRBD2. This CDR3 is 16 amino acids long. Trimming removed 6 bases from V and 5 bases from J; junction bases left unmatched: 12. Germline values: CDR1 MDHEN, CDR2 SYDVKM. CDR3 coding DNA: TGTGCCAGCAGGAGAGCAACTAGCGGGTACGGAGATACGCAGTATTTT. This translates into CASRRATSGYGDTQYF.

The chain carries TRBV9 and TRBJ1-2; D is ambiguous. The CDR3 spans 13 residues. Germline CDR1 reads SGDLS; CDR2 reads YYNGEE. Trimming pared 0 bases from V and 6 bases from J, leaving 9 bases between. The CDR3 is CASSVGTSHGYTF. The DNA of the CDR3 is TGTGCCAGCAGCGTAGGGACCTCCCATGGCTACACCTTC.

This clonotype was detected only a few times. The chain recombines TRBV9 with TRBJ2-7; TRBD2 might be the D (5 bases). Deletions cut 2 bases from V and 0 bases from J, with 15 bases between. Looked up from germline, CDR1 is SGDLS and CDR2 is YYNGEE. The CDR3 is 16 amino acids. The CDR3 loop is CASSVSSSGTSYEQYF. CDR3 bases: TGTGCCAGCAGCGTCTCTTCGAGCGGAACCTCCTACGAGCAGTACTTC.

This clonotype was counted a few times. V and J are TRBV7-6 and TRBJ2-7; weak D call: TRBD2 (5 bases). With 3 bases removed from V and 1 base from J, the gap between germline ends came to 13 bases. The CDR3 has 15 residues. Germline V gene sequence: CDR1 SGHVS, CDR2 FNYEAQ. The CDR3 spells CASSFGPTISYEQYF. The CDR3 DNA is TGTGCCAGCAGCTTTGGCCCGACTATTTCCTACGAGCAGTACTTC.

This clonotype has a handful of counts. V is TRBV28 and J is TRBJ2-7; no firm D call. Germline V gives CDR1 MDHEN, CDR2 SYDVKM. The CDR3 has 16 amino acids. Trimming removed 3 bases from V and 0 bases from J, with 15 bases in between. In DNA form, the CDR3 reads TGTGCCAGCAGTTTTGTGGGATACGGTAGCTCCTACGAGCAGTACTTC. Encoded protein: CASSFVGYGSSYEQYF. The whole variable domain, remainder taken from reference TRBV28 and TRBJ2-7, is DVKVTQSSRYLVKRTGEKVFLECVQDMDHENMFWYRQDPGLGLRLIYFSYDVKMKEKGDIPEGYSVSREKKERFSLILESASTNQTSMYLCASSFVGYGSSYEQYFGPGTRLTVT.

V is TRBV5-1 and J is TRBJ2-2; 7 bases agree with TRBD2. The CDR3 contains 15 residues. Trimming took 4 bases from V and 4 from J; bases not matched to a gene: 7. Germline V gene lookup returns CDR1 SGHRS and CDR2 YFSETQ. The CDR3 DNA follows: TGCGCCAGCAGCCAAAGGACTAGTCTCACCGGGGAGCTGTTTTTT. This gives the protein CASSQRTSLTGELFF.

This clonotype has more than one count but fewer than ten. The chain uses TRBV20-1 and TRBJ2-1; a possible D gene is TRBD1 (5 bases). Trimming pared 2 bases from V and 4 bases from J, leaving 12 bases between. Germline V gene sequence: CDR1 DFQATT, CDR2 SNEGSKA (reference sequence). This CDR3 region has 14 residues. CDR3 DNA sequence: TGCAGTGCTAGATCAACCCAGGGATACAATGAGCAGTTCTTC. Translated, it gives CSARSTQGYNEQFF.

The chain is built from TRBV5-1 and TRBJ2-7; 10 nucleotides match TRBD1. CDR1 SGHRS and CDR2 YFSETQ come from the germline V gene. V shed 0 bases, J shed 5 bases, and the junction held 8 bases outside the gene matches. The CDR3 covers 16 residues. CDR3 sequence (DNA): TGCGCCAGCAGCTTGGGTTCGGGACAGGGGTCCCACGAGCAGTACTTC. It translates to CASSLGSGQGSHEQYF.

This clonotype has a count of ten or more. The J gene is TRBJ1-2, the V gene TRBV11-2; D might be TRBD1 (5 bases). CDR3 length equals 14 residues. Germline V gives CDR1 SGHAT, CDR2 FQNNGV. Trimming removed 5 bases at V and 5 bases at J, with 15 bases between. This CDR3 reads CASSPGPYPYGYTF. CDR3 coding DNA: TGTGCCAGCAGCCCAGGGCCCTACCCATATGGCTACACCTTC.

The sample holds a few counts of this clonotype. The rearrangement joins TRBV6-2 or TRBV6-3 to TRBJ2-5; D tentatively fits TRBD1 or TRBD2 (5 bases each). CDR3 size: 15 residues. The germline V and J ends were trimmed by 2 bases and 5 bases, with 15 bases remaining between them. Germline assignment: CDR1 MNHEY and CDR2 SVGEGT. This chain's CDR3 is CASSYPRDPTETQYF. CDR3 DNA: TGTGCCAGCAGTTACCCCCGGGACCCCACGGAGACCCAGTACTTC.

The chain is built from TRBV29-1 and TRBJ2-2, with 8 bases matching TRBD2. The junction had 3 bases not matched to a gene; V was cut back by 2 bases and J by 4 bases. This CDR3 region has 14 residues. Germline CDR1 is SQVTM and CDR2 is ANQGSEA. The CDR3 nucleotides read TGCAGCGTTGAAAGCGGGAGTGGCACCGGGGAGCTGTTTTTT. Translated: CSVESGSGTGELFF.

The chain employs TRBV5-1 and TRBJ2-3; TRBD2 matches 8 bases. CDR1 is SGHRS and CDR2 is YFSETQ in the germline V gene. Trimming cost V 0 bases and J 1 base; bases outside gene matches: 4. CDR3 length: 16 residues. The DNA of the CDR3 is TGCGCCAGCAGCTTGGGACTAGCGTCCCGCACAGATACGCAGTATTTT. Its translation is CASSLGLASRTDTQYF. Combining the CDR3 with reference TRBV5-1 and TRBJ2-3 gives the whole variable domain KAGVTQTPRYLIKTRGQQVTLSCSPISGHRSVSWYQQTPGQGLQFLFEYFSETQRNKGNFPGRFSGRQFSNSRSEMNVSTLELGDSALYLCASSLGLASRTDTQYFGPGTRLTVL.

This clonotype has a count of ten or more. CDR3 sequence: CASSYPHYEQYF. CDR3 bases: TGTGCCAGCAGTTACCCTCATTACGAGCAGTACTTC. The chain links TRBV6-2 or TRBV6-3 to TRBJ2-7; D unclear. The CDR3 consists of 12 residues. V shed 2 bases and J shed 4 bases, with 6 bases lying between them. The germline V gene has CDR1 MNHEY and CDR2 SVGEGT.

The V gene is TRBV5-1, the J gene TRBJ1-2; TRBD1 matches 9 bases. V lost 3 bases and J lost 4; bases outside the gene matches: 7. CDR1 is SGHRS, CDR2 YFSETQ, per germline. This CDR3 region has 15 residues. CDR3: CASSYGGTGLYGYTF. CDR3 coding DNA: TGCGCCAGCAGCTACGGAGGGACAGGGCTCTATGGCTACACCTTC. Full variable domain (remainder filled in from reference TRBV5-1 and TRBJ1-2): KAGVTQTPRYLIKTRGQQVTLSCSPISGHRSVSWYQQTPGQGLQFLFEYFSETQRNKGNFPGRFSGRQFSNSRSEMNVSTLELGDSALYLCASSYGGTGLYGYTFGSGTRLTVV.

The rearrangement links TRBV7-2 to TRBJ2-1; TRBD2 agrees at 10 bases. J lost 9 bases, V lost 5 bases, and 13 bases had no gene match. Germline V lookup: CDR1 SGHTA, CDR2 FQGNSA. The CDR3 is 16 residues long. CDR3: CASSQSGRAHNVEQFF. The CDR3 bases are TGTGCCAGCAGCCAGAGCGGGAGGGCCCACAATGTTGAGCAGTTCTTC.

This clonotype was counted many times. The chain links TRBV5-1 to TRBJ2-1; 9 bases line up with TRBD1. The CDR3 runs to 15 residues. CDR1 and CDR2 from the germline V gene are SGHRS and YFSETQ. With V trimmed by 4 bases and J by 8 bases, 10 bases remained unmatched. This chain's CDR3 is CASSLRGDRVHEQFF. Here the CDR3 DNA reads TGCGCCAGCAGCCTCCGTGGGGACAGGGTCCATGAGCAGTTCTTC.

The table lists this clonotype with a few counts. The chain employs TRBV7-9 and TRBJ2-4; 7 nucleotides match TRBD1. With 5 bases clipped from V and 0 bases from J, the junction kept 10 bases outside the gene matches. CDR1 SEHNR and CDR2 FQNEAQ come from the germline V gene (reference sequence). The CDR3 sequence is 17 residues long. The CDR3 region is CASSPPDRDRAKNIQYF. The CDR3 DNA is TGTGCCAGCAGCCCCCCAGACAGGGATAGAGCCAAAAACATTCAGTACTTC.

This sequence joins TRBV29-1 and TRBJ2-7; 9 bases line up with TRBD2. Germline assignment: CDR1 SQVTM and CDR2 ANQGSEA. CDR3 length: 13 residues. J gave up 5 bases and V 4 bases, and 6 bases lay outside the gene matches. CDR3 amino acids: CSVGGRAVDEQYF. CDR3 bases: TGCAGCGTTGGCGGGAGGGCCGTGGACGAGCAGTACTTC.

J is TRBJ2-7 and V is TRBV20-1; 10 bases match TRBD2. The germline gives CDR1 DFQATT, CDR2 SNEGSKA (reference sequence). This CDR3 region has 15 residues. Germline trimming cut 0 bases from V and 3 bases from J; bases unmatched to any gene: 5. The CDR3 spells CSAREMASGSYEQYF. CDR3 DNA: TGCAGTGCTAGAGAGATGGCTAGCGGGAGCTACGAGCAGTACTTC.